The T cell receptor beta chain described here comes from a study of response to subunit inactivated influenza vaccine. Whole-study findings and limits: The authors suggested that every seasonal influenza vaccination recruits few new T cells.

TCRdb redid the calling of the RT-PCR reads with MiXCR, one entry per CDR3 protein. This table has under 950,000 distinct CDR3 sequences, approximately 21% appearing once. Note on this clonotype: The antigen remains undetermined.

Losses at the gene ends were 2 bases for V and 3 bases for J; bases not matched to a gene: 13. Germline values: CDR1 MNHEY, CDR2 SVGEGT. This CDR3 contains 19 residues. This clonotype was obtained from a man aged 45-60 years who received an inactivated influenza vaccine. The rearrangement joins TRBV6-2 or TRBV6-3 to TRBJ2-2; 9 bases are a match to TRBD1. The sample consisted of PBMCs from blood, taken 5 days after vaccination. The CDR3 DNA sequence: TGTGCCAGCAGTTACCCCACCGAGAGACAGGGGGTTGACACCGGGGAGCTGTTTTTT. The encoded protein is CASSYPTERQGVDTGELFF.